Listed here are 17 T cell receptor beta chains from one sample, sequenced in a study of shared clonotypes between healthy human individuals. Here immunoSEQ multiplex PCR was the method, and the copy in TCRdb shows in-frame clones only, minus some. The repertoire holds roughly 2.6 million clones, with around nine tenths as singletons. The sample was naive CD4+ T cells sorted from blood. As to subset: CD45RA+ positively selected. The receptors derive from a man in his late teens or twenties in good health.

This rearrangement joins TRBV27 to TRBJ2-6; TRBD2 is a possible D gene (5 bases). Trimming took 1 base from V and 4 from J, leaving 11 bases between them. The CDR3 has 16 amino acids. The germline V gene has CDR1 MNHEY and CDR2 SMNVEV (reference sequence). The CDR3 spells CASSLLWGAGANVLTF. CDR3 coding DNA: TGTGCCAGCAGTTTATTGTGGGGAGCCGGGGCCAACGTCCTGACTTTC.

The V and J genes are TRBV10-3 and TRBJ2-5; tentatively, D is TRBD1 or TRBD2 (5 bases each). Near its end, the DNA agrees better with TRBJ2-7, so the J call may be wrong. The CDR3 totals 14 residues. Germline CDR1 is ENHRY and CDR2 is SYGVKD. CDR3 amino acids: CAISGGTTPYEQYF. Here the CDR3 DNA reads TGTGCCATCAGTGGGGGGACCACCCCCTACGAGCAGTACTTC.

The CDR3 DNA is TGTGCCAGTAGTATTCGGACCGGGGACCCACCTGAAGCTTTCTTT. Translated: CASSIRTGDPPEAFF. This chain links TRBV19 with TRBJ1-1; D possibly corresponds to TRBD1 (5 bases). Germline-derived CDR1 and CDR2 are LNHDA and SQIVND (reference sequence). The V gene lost 3 bases and the J gene lost 6 bases, with 17 bases spanning the gap. This CDR3 spans 15 amino acids.

This clone was detected a few times. The CDR3 DNA sequence: TGCAGTGTGGCAGGGGACTATGGCTACACCTTC. It encodes CSVAGDYGYTF. The chain combines TRBV20-1 with TRBJ1-2; D may be TRBD1 (6 bases). CDR3 size: 11 residues. V was cut by 7 bases and J by 3 bases, with 9 bases left in between. Per germline, CDR1 DFQATT and CDR2 SNEGSKA (reference sequence).

The chain carries TRBV4-1 and TRBJ1-6; TRBD1 aligns across 7 bases. CDR1 and CDR2 (germline): MGHRA, YSYEKL. The CDR3 length is 14 residues. V shed 3 bases, J shed 14 bases, and the junction held 10 bases outside the gene matches. The CDR3 DNA is TGCGCCAGCAGCCATACGACAGGGCAAGCGGCCCTCCACTTT. This encodes CASSHTTGQAALHF.

This chain connects TRBV11-3 to TRBJ1-1, with D maybe TRBD1 (5 bases). Germline CDR1 is SGHNT and CDR2 is YENEEA. The CDR3 totals 15 residues. Trimming shortened V by 4 bases and J by 4 bases, and 16 bases separated the two germline ends. The CDR3 loop is CASSSEGAIPTEAFF. CDR3 DNA: TGTGCCAGCAGCTCAGAAGGGGCGATCCCCACTGAAGCTTTCTTT.

This clone was picked up one time. CDR3 in amino acids: CASSPIKFPGLSNEKLFF. The CDR3 DNA sequence: TGCGCCAGCAGCCCAATCAAATTCCCGGGACTCTCTAATGAAAAACTGTTTTTT. The J gene is TRBJ1-4, the V gene TRBV5-1; TRBD1 might be the D (5 bases). Germline assignment: CDR1 SGHRS and CDR2 YFSETQ. The CDR3 length is 18 residues. V shed 4 bases and J shed 3 bases, with 22 bases lying between them.

The genes are TRBV30 and TRBJ2-2; no definite D call. From germline, CDR1 is GTSNPN and CDR2 SVGIG (reference sequence). V gave up 3 bases and J gave up 1 base, with 9 bases separating them. The CDR3 covers 14 residues. The CDR3 here is CAWRETWNTGELFF. The CDR3 DNA sequence: TGTGCCTGGAGGGAAACCTGGAACACCGGGGAGCTGTTTTTT.

V is TRBV6-5 and J is TRBJ1-2; no clear D. CDR3 size: 12 residues. V lost 5 bases and J lost 8, with 12 bases in between. CDR1 and CDR2 from the germline V gene are MNHEY and SVGAGI. CDR3 coding DNA: TGTGCCAGCAGTAACGGGGTTTCGGGCTACACCTTC. This encodes CASSNGVSGYTF.

The chain is built from TRBV2 and TRBJ1-6, with a weak D call TRBD1 (5 bases). CDR1 is SNHLY and CDR2 is FYNNEI in the germline V gene. The CDR3 is made up of 15 amino acids. V was shortened by 4 bases and J by 7 bases, with 14 bases between the two germline ends. The chain's CDR3 is CASSGGVGGNSPLHF. The CDR3 DNA reads TGTGCCAGCAGTGGGGGGGTCGGGGGGAATTCACCCCTCCACTTT.

As DNA, the CDR3 is TGTGCCAGCAGCGACGCCCGACTACGCGAGCAGTACTTC. Encoded protein: CASSDARLREQYF. The rearrangement joins TRBV9 to TRBJ2-7; perhaps TRBD2 as D (5 bases). Germline V gives CDR1 SGDLS, CDR2 YYNGEE. The CDR3 runs 13 residues. Trimming removed 3 bases at V and 6 bases at J, with 13 bases between.

V and J are TRBV7-9 and TRBJ2-1; 13 bases are shared with TRBD2. Germline lookup yields CDR1 SEHNR and CDR2 FQNEAQ (reference sequence). This CDR3 is 15 amino acids long. J gave up 8 bases and V 5 bases, and 6 bases lay outside the gene matches. This CDR3 reads CASSLGTSGTDEQFF. CDR3 sequence (DNA): TGTGCCAGCAGCCTGGGGACTAGCGGGACGGATGAGCAGTTCTTC.

This clone appeared a single time. The chain uses TRBV4-1 and TRBJ1-5; no definite D call. V shed 4 bases and J shed 3 bases, with 10 bases lying between them. The length of the CDR3 is 14 residues. Germline CDR1 and CDR2: MGHRA and YSYEKL. The CDR3, as DNA: TGCGCCAGCAGCCTTACAGCAATCAATCAGCCCCAGCATTTT. Its protein is CASSLTAINQPQHF.

This chain uses TRBV9 with TRBJ1-4; D call uncertain. This CDR3 contains 16 residues. Germline V CDR1 and CDR2: SGDLS, YYNGEE. The ends were cut back, 0 bases at V and 3 bases at J, with 12 bases in the middle. Here the CDR3 reads CASSVDPTSPNEKLFF. The CDR3 DNA reads as TGTGCCAGCAGCGTAGACCCGACCTCCCCTAATGAAAAACTGTTTTTT.

The V and J genes are TRBV6-6 and TRBJ2-1, with 7 bases identical to TRBD2. The CDR3 is made up of 15 amino acids. V shed 5 bases and J 5 bases; nucleotides not matched to a gene: 9. The germline V gene encodes CDR1 MNHNY and CDR2 SVGAGI (reference sequence). The CDR3 coding sequence is TGTGCCAGCAGTCCAGCGGGGTTCAAGAACAATGAGCAGTTCTTC. It encodes CASSPAGFKNNEQFF.

This CDR3 reads CASSPGGTIYF. Here the CDR3 DNA reads TGTGCCAGCAGTCCGGGAGGCACCATATATTTT. This chain uses TRBV6-6 with TRBJ1-3, with D unclear. The germline CDR1 and CDR2 sequences are MNHNY and SVGAGI (reference sequence). The CDR3 sequence is 11 residues long. Trimming left V 5 bases short and J 9 bases short, with 8 bases between.

V and J are TRBV23-1 and TRBJ2-5, with 8 bases aligning to TRBD1. TRBV23-1 is an ORF for which the function is uncertain. CDR3 length equals 15 residues. Trimming took 2 bases from V and 3 from J; bases not matched to a gene: 5. CDR3 residues: CASSQPLQGEETQYF. Here the CDR3 DNA reads TGCGCCAGCAGTCAACCCTTACAGGGGGAAGAGACCCAGTACTTC.